This entry concerns a single T cell receptor (beta chain). This clonotype was recorded at least ten times. Its antigen is unknown. Base qualities are not at hand, and no much larger clone is one base apart. The CDR3 starts with the cysteine, ends with the phenylalanine, and has 15 residues. Of the read, only the CDR3 DNA is kept; its 45 bases are in frame from base 1. Relative to germline, V is 6 bases shorter and J is 1 base shorter, with 15 bases between their ends. To synthesize cDNA, template-switch 5'RACE was performed with a primer carrying a 10-nucleotide random unique molecular identifier so that each TCR transcript was tagged. Over 170 million TCR-beta sequences, covering 15-18 subjects, were produced in each sequencing run. The RNeasy kit was used for extraction of total RNA. Using the KAPA Real-time Library Amplification kit, TCR-beta VDJ regions were amplified with primers for the TCR constant region and the 5'RACE anchor. Sample indexes and Illumina adaptors were added in a first PCR, and a second PCR then increased library yield. After Ampure bead purification, the roughly 650 bp TCR product was size-selected on a 2% E-gel SizeSelection system. Before pooling, libraries had their quality checked on a Bioanalyzer, their concentration measured with Qubit, and their quantity determined with the Kapa Library Quantification kit. An Illumina HiSeq 2500 was used to sequence the libraries paired-end at 2 x 150 bp. To increase sequence diversity, roughly 24-31% phiX was spiked into each library pool. Under the source paper's analysis protocol: Quality-filtered reads were processed with the UMI-based MiGEC pipeline, and over 75% of raw TCR sequences were removed by the MiGEC pipeline during error correction. VDJ genes were aligned to IMGT germline references, and clonotypes were defined by unique CDR3 amino acid sequence plus V-J genes. Clonal expansion, Shannon diversity, and CDR3 relatedness (CalcPairwiseDistances, ClusterSamples) were evaluated with VDJtools, and phylogenetic trees were built with CLCbio workbench. Using coefficient-of-variation modelling across technical triplicates, the study counted a clone as expanded if it had at least 8 unique UMIs. TCRdb reprocessed the public reads (quality trimming at Q25 with fastp, clone calling with MiXCR) and kept in-frame beta chains. Records with the same CDR3 protein are collapsed into one entry carrying the most frequent genes and DNA. These V and J calls are TCRdb output, not the study's own analysis. This sample holds about 62,000 distinct CDR3 sequences; 4.5% to 5.5% were observed only once. The ten largest make up less than 3.5% of the sample.

Libraries from unsorted PBMCs were made from 2 million PBMCs kept in RNAlater at -80 degrees C until RNA extraction. The multiple sclerosis patients were enrolled in a US clinical protocol that used magnetic resonance imaging to evaluate disease progression. PBMCs were separated from peripheral blood using Ficoll-Hypaque density gradient centrifugation and then cryopreserved in liquid nitrogen. This sample was included in a study of neurological immune-mediated disorders (dated 2019 in TCRdb). Concerning the study at large: Among the 35 or so multiple sclerosis patients, relapsing-remitting MS was present in approximately 31 and secondary progressive MS was present in 3. Alongside PBMC samples, the set of about 97 TCR-beta libraries contained longitudinal samples, technical triplicates, and paired CD4+ and CD8+ T-cell subsets that had been sorted. Peripheral blood TCR-beta repertoires from HTLV-I-associated myelopathy (HAM/TSP) patients, multiple sclerosis patients and healthy controls were compared by UMI-based sequencing. Of the 68 subjects in the cohort, about 15 were HAM/TSP patients, approximately 35 were multiple sclerosis patients, and some 20 were healthy controls.

The investigation overall reported the following: The MS cluster showed no association with clinical or MRI features, and the authors stated that larger cohorts are needed. No identical CDR3 amino acid sequences were found to be shared among expanded clones across subjects, suggesting that TCR-beta repertoires were private in all groups. The highest TCR clonal expansion was observed in HAM/TSP patients, whereas the lowest was observed in MS patients, even when compared with healthy controls. Repertoires from 18 of 34 MS patients were grouped by phylogenetic analysis into a cluster of related CDR3 sequences, suggesting a possible repertoire-level signature.

The sample consisted of PBMCs. The V and J genes are TRBV12-3 or TRBV12-4 and TRBJ1-1, with a tentative D gene TRBD1 over 6 matching bases. The TCR sequence derives from a woman aged 45-65 years with multiple sclerosis. The DNA reads TGTGCCAGCAGCCCGACAACAGGGTCGAACACTGAAGCTTTCTTT. It codes for CASSPTTGSNTEAFF.